This is a list of T cell receptor beta chains from one sample in a study of lymphopenia after photon versus proton radiotherapy. Using immunoSEQ multiplex PCR, the repertoire was profiled, and TCRdb retains in-frame clones only, with some absent. The sample records roughly 17,000 clones, roughly 90% being singletons. Material: peripheral blood, obtained from a patient treated with photon-based radiotherapy. These receptors originate from a woman between 40 and 55 years old with cholangiocarcinoma. CDR3s include the opening cysteine and the closing phenylalanine or tryptophan.

V	CDR3
TRBV30	CAWKQGWGGEKLFF
TRBV30	CAWSVGLYEQYF
TRBV30	CAWSVRGGRAFF
TRBV7-2	CASSLAGGDQETQYF
TRBV5-1	CASSFTSGDSSYEQYF
TRBV28	CASSSQGLRYGYTF
TRBV10-1	CASSAGVGNTGELFF
TRBV28	CASSLMFPRAGDMYEQYF
TRBV5-1	CASSGGTANYGYTF
TRBV2	CASKRRSDKPEQFF
TRBV7-9	CASSLTGENTEAFF
TRBV10-2	CASSGVTLDQPQHF
TRBV11-2	CASSLQGGYNEQFF
TRBV7-9	CASSLVQGSGETQYF
TRBV11-2	CASSLEGLAGSSGELFF
TRBV6-5	CASSYSGHGLNTEAFF
TRBV7-2	CASSSRDRGRTEAFF
TRBV28	CASSPPFYEQYF
TRBV5-1	CASSLEQGNYGYTF
TRBV5-1	CASSLAVFKGNEQFF
TRBV18	CASSPSGGPNTGELFF
TRBV28	CASTLGGQPNF
TRBV27	CASSGQLYNSPLHF
TRBV6-5	CASSREHSNQPQHF
TRBV30	CAWSERDGSPLHF
TRBV14	CASRGRDVYNEQFF
TRBV5-4	CASSLTGPGANVLTF
TRBV18	CASSPFQQGRAQETQYF
TRBV5-3	CARSLVEGRTEAFF
TRBV7-6	CASSAYGGGYEQYF
TRBV4-1	CASSLRDTTSTDTQYF
TRBV2	CASRTNYEQYF
TRBV5-4	CASSPGTPDSTDTQYF
TRBV19	CASSITGTGEQYF
TRBV5-1	CASSLEGQFTDTQYF
TRBV28	CASSPNRRRFTEAFF
TRBV28	CASNTDSPNSPLHF
TRBV6-5	CASAQGISGNTIYF
TRBV27	CASKPTQEGSEAFF
TRBV10-3	CAISQTSTNEKLFF
TRBV6-1	CASRGSNQPQHF
TRBV28	CASSIKAGNEQYF
TRBV7-2	CASSLAQETQYF